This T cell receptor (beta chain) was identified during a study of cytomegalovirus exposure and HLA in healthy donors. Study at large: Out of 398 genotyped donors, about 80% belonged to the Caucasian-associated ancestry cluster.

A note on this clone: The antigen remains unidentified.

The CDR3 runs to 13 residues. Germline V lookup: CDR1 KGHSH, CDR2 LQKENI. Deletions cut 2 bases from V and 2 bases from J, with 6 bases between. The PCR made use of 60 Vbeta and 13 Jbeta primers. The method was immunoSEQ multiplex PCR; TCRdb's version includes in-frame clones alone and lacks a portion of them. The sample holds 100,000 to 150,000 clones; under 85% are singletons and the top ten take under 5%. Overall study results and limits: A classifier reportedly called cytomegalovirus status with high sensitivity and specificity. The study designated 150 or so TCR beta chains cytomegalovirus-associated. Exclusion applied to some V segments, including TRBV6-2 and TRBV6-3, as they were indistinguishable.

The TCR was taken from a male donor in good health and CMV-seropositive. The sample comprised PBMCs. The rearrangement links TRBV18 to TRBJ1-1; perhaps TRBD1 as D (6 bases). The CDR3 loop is CASSPGGNTEAFF. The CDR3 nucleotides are TGTGCCAGCTCACCAGGGGGCAACACTGAAGCTTTCTTT. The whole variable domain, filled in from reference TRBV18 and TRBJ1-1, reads NAGVMQNPRHLVRRRGQEARLRCSPMKGHSHVYWYRQLPEEGLKFMVYLQKENIIDESGMPKERFSAEFPKEGPSILRIQQVVRGDSAAYFCASSPGGNTEAFFGQGTRLTVV.